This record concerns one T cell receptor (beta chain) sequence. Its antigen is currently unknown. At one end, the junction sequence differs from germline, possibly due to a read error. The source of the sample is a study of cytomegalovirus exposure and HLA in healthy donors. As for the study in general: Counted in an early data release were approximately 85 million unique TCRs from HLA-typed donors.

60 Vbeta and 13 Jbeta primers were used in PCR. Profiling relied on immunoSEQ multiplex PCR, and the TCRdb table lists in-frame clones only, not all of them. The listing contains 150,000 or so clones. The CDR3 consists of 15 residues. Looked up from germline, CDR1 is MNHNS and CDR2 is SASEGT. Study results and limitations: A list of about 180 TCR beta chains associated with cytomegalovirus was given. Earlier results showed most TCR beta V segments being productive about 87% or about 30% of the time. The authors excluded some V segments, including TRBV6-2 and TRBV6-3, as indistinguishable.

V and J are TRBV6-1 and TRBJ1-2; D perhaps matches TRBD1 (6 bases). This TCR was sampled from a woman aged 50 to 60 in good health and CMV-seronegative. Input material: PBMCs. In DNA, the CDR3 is TGTGCCGGCAGTGACGAGGGAAAGGGGGACTATGGCTACACCTTC. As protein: CAGSDEGKGDYGYTF.